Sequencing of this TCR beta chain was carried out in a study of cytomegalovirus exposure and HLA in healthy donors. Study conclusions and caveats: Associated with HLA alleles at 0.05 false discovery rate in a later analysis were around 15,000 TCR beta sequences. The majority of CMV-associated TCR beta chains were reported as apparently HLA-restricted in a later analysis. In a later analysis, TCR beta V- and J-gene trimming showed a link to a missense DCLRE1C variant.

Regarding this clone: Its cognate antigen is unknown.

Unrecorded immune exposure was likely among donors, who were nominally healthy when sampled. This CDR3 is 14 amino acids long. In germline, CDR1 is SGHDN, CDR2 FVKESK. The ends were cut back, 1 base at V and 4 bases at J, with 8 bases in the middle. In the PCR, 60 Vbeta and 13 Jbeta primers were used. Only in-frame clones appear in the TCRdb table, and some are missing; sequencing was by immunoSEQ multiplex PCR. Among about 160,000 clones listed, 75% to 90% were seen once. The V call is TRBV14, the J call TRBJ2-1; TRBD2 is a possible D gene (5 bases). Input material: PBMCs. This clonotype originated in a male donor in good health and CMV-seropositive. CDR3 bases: TGTGCCAGCAGCCAAGTGGGGAGTTACAATGAGCAGTTCTTC. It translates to CASSQVGSYNEQFF.